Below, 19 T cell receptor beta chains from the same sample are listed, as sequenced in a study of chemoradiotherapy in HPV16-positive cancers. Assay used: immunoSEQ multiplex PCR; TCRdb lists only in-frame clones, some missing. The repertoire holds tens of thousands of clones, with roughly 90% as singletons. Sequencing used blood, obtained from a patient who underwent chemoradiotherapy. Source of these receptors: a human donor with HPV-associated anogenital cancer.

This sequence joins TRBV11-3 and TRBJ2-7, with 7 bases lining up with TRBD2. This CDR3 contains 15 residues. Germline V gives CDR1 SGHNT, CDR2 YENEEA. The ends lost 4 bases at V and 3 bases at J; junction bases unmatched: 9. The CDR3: CASSSSLAGIYEQYF. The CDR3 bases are TGTGCCAGCAGCTCCTCTTTAGCGGGTATCTACGAGCAGTACTTC.

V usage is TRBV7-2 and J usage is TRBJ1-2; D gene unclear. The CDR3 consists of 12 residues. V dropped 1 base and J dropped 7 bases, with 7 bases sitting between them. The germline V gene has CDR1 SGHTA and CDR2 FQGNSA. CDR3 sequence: CASSLEWVGYTF. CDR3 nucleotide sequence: TGTGCCAGCAGCTTAGAGTGGGTTGGCTACACCTTC.

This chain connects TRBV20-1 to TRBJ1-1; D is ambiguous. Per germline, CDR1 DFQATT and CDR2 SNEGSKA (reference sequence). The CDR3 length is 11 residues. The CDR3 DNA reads TGCAGGCCGGATGGAGGGCGCGAACCTTTCTTT. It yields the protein CRPDGGREPFF.

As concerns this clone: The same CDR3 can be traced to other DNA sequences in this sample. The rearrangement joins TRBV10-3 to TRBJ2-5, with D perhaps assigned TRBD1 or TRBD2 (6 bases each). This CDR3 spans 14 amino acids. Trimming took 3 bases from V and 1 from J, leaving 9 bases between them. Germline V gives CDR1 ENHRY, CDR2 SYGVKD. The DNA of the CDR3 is TGTGCCATCAGTGAAGGGGGGATCCAAGAGACCCAGTACTTC. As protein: CAISEGGIQETQYF.

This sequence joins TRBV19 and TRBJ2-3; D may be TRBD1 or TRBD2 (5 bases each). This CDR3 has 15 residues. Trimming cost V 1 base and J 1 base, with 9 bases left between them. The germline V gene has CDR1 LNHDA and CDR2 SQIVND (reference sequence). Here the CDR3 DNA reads TGTGCCAGTAGTATAGGGGACGGGCGCACAGATACGCAGTATTTT. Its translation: CASSIGDGRTDTQYF.

Here the CDR3 reads CASRLQGNEQFF. The DNA for the CDR3 is TGTGCCAGCAGGTTACAGGGCAATGAGCAGTTCTTC. The V and J genes are TRBV2 and TRBJ2-1; tentatively, D is TRBD1 (6 bases). The length of the CDR3 is 12 residues. Germline V gene sequence: CDR1 SNHLY, CDR2 FYNNEI. V lost 6 bases and J 6 bases, leaving 9 bases between the germline ends.

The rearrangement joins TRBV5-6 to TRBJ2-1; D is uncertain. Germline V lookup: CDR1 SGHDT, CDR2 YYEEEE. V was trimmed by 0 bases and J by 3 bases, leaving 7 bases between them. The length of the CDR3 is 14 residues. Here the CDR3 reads CASSLDTYYNEQFF. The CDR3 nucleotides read TGTGCCAGCAGCTTGGACACCTACTACAATGAGCAGTTCTTC.

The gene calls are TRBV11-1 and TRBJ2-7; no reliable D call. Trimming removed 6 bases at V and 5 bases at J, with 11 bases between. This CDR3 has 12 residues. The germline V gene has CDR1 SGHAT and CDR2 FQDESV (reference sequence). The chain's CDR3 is CASRGLIHEQYF. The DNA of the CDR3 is TGTGCCAGCAGAGGGTTAATCCACGAGCAGTACTTC.

The CDR3 loop reads CASSPEGSLSNEQFF. The CDR3 DNA reads as TGTGCCAGCAGCCCTGAGGGTAGTCTGTCCAATGAGCAGTTCTTC. This chain joins TRBV4-2 and TRBJ2-1; D possibly corresponds to TRBD2 (5 bases). This CDR3 has 15 residues. Trimming took off 4 bases at V and 6 bases at J, with 16 bases between the two ends. The germline gives CDR1 LGHNA, CDR2 YNFKEQ.

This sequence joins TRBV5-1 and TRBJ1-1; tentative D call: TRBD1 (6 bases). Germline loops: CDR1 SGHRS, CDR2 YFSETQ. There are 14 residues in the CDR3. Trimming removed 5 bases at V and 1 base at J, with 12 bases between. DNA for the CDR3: TGCGCCAGCAGTTATGCAGGGGAGAACACTGAAGCTTTCTTT. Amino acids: CASSYAGENTEAFF.

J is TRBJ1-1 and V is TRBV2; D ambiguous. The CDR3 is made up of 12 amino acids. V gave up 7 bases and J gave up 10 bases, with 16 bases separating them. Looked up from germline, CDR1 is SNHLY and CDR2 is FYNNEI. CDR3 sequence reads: CASTGEGIGAFF. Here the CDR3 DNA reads TGTGCCAGCACTGGCGAAGGGATAGGAGCTTTCTTT.

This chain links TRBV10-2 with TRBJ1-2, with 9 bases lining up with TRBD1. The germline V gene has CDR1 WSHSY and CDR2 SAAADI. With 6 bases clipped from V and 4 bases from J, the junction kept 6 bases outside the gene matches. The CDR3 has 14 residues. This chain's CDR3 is CASRTGGGTYGYTF. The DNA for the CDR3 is TGCGCCAGCAGGACAGGGGGGGGAACCTATGGCTACACCTTC.

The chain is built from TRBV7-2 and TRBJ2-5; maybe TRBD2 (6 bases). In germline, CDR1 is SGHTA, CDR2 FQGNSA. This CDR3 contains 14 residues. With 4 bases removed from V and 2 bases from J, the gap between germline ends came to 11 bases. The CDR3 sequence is CASSSSGVQETQYF. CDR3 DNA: TGTGCCAGCAGCTCTTCGGGGGTTCAAGAGACCCAGTACTTC.

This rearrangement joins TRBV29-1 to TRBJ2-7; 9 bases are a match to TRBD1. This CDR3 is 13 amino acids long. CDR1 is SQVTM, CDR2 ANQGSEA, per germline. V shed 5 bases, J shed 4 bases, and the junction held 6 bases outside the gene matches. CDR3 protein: CSVTGTGYYEQYF. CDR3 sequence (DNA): TGCAGCGTTACCGGGACAGGGTATTACGAGCAGTACTTC.

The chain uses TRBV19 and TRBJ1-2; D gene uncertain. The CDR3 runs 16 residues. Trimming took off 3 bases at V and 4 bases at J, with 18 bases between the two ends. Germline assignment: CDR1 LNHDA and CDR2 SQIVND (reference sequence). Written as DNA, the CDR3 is TGTGCCAGTAGTATTGTCAGCGGACGAGGGCTCTATGGCTACACCTTC. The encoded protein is CASSIVSGRGLYGYTF.

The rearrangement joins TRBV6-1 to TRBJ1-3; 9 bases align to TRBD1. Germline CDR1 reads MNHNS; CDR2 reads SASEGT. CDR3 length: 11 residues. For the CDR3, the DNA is TGTGTAACCGGGACAGGGAACACCATATATTTT. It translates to CVTGTGNTIYF.

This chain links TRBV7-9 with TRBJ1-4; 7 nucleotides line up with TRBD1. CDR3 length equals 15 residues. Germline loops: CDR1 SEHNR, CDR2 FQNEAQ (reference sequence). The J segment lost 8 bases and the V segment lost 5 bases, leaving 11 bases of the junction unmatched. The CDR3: CASSGDRVYMEKLFF. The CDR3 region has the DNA TGTGCCAGCAGCGGCGACAGGGTGTATATGGAAAAACTGTTTTTT.

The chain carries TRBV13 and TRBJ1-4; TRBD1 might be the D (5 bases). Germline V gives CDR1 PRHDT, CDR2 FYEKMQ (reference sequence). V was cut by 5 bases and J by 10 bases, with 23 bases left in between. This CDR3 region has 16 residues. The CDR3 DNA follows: TGTGCCAGCAGCCCGCCGCTGGGAGGGCGGAGGGGAAAACTGTTTTTT. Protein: CASSPPLGGRRGKLFF.

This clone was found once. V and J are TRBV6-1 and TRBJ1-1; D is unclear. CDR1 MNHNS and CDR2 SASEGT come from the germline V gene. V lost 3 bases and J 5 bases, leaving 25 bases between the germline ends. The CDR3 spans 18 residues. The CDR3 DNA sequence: TGTGCCAGCAGTGAGTCTGCGGGGTGGAATTTTGGAATTACTGAAGCTTTCTTT. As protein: CASSESAGWNFGITEAFF.